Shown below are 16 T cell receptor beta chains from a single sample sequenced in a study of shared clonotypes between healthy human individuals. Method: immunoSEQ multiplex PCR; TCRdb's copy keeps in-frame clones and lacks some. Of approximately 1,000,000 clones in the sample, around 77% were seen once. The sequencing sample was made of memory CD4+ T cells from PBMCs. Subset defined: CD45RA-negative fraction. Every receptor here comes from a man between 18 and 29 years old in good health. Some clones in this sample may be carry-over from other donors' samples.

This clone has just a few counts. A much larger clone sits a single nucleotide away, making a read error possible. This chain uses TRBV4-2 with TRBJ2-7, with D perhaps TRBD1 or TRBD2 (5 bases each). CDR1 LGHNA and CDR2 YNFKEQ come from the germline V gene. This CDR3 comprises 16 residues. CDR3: CASRQDEGQGVDEQYF. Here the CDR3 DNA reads TGTGCCAGCCGCCAAGACGAGGGGCAGGGCGTCGACGAGCAGTACTTC.

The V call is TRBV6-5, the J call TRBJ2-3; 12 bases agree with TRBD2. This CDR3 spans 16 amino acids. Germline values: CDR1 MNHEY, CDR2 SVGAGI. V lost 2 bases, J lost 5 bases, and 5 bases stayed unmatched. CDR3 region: CASSYAASGRVDTQYF. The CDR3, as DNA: TGTGCCAGCAGTTACGCGGCTAGCGGGAGGGTAGATACGCAGTATTTT.

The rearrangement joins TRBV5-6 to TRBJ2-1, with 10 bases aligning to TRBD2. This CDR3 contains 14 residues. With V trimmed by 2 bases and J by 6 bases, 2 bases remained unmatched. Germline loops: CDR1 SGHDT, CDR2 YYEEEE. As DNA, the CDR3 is TGTGCCAGCAGCTTTGTAGCGGGAGGCAATGAGCAGTTCTTC. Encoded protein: CASSFVAGGNEQFF.

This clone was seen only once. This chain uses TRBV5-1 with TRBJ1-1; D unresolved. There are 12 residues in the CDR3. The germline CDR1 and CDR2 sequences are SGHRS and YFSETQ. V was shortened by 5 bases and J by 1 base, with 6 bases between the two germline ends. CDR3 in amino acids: CASRTENTEAFF. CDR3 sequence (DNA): TGCGCCAGCAGGACCGAGAACACTGAAGCTTTCTTT.

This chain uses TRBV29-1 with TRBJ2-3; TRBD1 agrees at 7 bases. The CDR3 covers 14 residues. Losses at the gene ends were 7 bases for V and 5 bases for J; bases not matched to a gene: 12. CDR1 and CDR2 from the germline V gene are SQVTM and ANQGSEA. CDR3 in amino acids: CSAGETGPGDTQYF. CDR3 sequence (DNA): TGCAGCGCCGGAGAGACAGGGCCGGGAGATACGCAGTATTTT.

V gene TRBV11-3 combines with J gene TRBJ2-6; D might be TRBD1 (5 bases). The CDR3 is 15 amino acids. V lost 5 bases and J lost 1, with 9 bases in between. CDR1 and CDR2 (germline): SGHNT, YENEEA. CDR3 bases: TGTGCCAGCAGCCCCAGACAGTCTGGGGCCAACGTCCTGACTTTC. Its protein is CASSPRQSGANVLTF.

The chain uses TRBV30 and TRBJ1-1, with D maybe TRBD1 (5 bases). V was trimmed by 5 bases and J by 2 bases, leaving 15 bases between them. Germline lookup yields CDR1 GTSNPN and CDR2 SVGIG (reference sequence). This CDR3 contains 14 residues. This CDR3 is CAWLRPGGNTEAFF. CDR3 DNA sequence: TGTGCCTGGTTACGGCCCGGGGGAAACACTGAAGCTTTCTTT.

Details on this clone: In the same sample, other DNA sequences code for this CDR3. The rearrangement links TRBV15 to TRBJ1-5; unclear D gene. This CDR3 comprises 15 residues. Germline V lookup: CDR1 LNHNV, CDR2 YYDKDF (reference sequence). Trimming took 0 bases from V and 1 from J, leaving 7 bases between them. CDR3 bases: TGTGCCACCAGCAGAGATCTGTACAGCAATCAGCCCCAGCATTTT. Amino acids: CATSRDLYSNQPQHF.

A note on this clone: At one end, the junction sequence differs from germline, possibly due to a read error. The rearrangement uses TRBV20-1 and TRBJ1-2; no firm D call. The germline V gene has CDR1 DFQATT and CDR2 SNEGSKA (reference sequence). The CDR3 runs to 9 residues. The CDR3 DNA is TGCAGTGCCCACCTCCGGGTCTCCTTC. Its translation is CSAHLRVSF.

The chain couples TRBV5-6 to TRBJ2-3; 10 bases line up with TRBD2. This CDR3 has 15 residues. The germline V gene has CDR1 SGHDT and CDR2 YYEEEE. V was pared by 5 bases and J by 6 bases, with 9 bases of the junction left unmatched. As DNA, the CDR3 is TGTGCCAGCAGTCCGAGCGGGAGGGCCGCCGATACGCAGTATTTT. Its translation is CASSPSGRAADTQYF.

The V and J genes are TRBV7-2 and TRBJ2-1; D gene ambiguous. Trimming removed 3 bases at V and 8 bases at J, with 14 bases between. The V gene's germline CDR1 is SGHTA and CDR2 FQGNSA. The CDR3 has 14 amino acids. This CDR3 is CASSFTLLYDEQFF. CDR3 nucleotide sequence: TGTGCCAGCAGCTTTACCTTGCTGTACGATGAGCAGTTCTTC.

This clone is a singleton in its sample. The CDR3 DNA follows: TGCGCCAGCAGCCCCGATCGGGGACCGCCCCGCGGCTACACCTTC. Encoded protein: CASSPDRGPPRGYTF. The rearrangement uses TRBV4-3 and TRBJ1-2; TRBD1 might be the D (5 bases). The CDR3 covers 15 residues. Germline lookup yields CDR1 LGHNA and CDR2 YSLEER. The V end lost 4 bases, the J end lost 8 bases, and 20 bases lay between the germline ends.

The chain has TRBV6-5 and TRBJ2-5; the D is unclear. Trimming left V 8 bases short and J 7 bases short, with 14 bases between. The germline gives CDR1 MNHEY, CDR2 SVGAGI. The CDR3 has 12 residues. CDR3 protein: CASLITGGTQYF. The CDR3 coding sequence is TGTGCCAGCCTCATCACTGGCGGGACCCAGTACTTC.

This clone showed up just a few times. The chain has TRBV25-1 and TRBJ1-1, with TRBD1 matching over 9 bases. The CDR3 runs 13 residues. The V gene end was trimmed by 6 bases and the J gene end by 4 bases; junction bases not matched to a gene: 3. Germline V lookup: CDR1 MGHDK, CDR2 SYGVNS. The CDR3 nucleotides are TGTGCCAGCAGGGACAGGGGATCCACTGAAGCTTTCTTT. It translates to CASRDRGSTEAFF.

The CDR3 DNA sequence: TGTGCCAGCAGCTTGGGACCCGCGGACGAGCAGTACTTC. Residues: CASSLGPADEQYF. This sequence joins TRBV13 and TRBJ2-7; D is tentatively TRBD1 or TRBD2 (5 bases each). This CDR3 is 13 amino acids long. CDR1 and CDR2 from the germline V gene are PRHDT and FYEKMQ (reference sequence). The germline V and J ends were trimmed by 3 bases and 5 bases, with 11 bases remaining between them.

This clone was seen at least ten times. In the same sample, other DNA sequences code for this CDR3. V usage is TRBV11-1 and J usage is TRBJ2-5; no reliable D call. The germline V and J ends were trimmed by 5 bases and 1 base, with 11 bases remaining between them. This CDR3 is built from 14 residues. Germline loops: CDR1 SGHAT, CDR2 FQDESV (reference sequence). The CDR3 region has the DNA TGTGCCAGCAGCCGCGGCGGACCCCAAGAGACCCAGTACTTC. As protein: CASSRGGPQETQYF. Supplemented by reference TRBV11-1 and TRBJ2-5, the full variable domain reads EAEVAQSPRYKITEKSQAVAFWCDPISGHATLYWYRQILGQGPELLVQFQDESVVDDSQLPKDRFSAERLKGVDSTLKIQPAELGDSAMYLCASSRGGPQETQYFGPGTRLLVL.